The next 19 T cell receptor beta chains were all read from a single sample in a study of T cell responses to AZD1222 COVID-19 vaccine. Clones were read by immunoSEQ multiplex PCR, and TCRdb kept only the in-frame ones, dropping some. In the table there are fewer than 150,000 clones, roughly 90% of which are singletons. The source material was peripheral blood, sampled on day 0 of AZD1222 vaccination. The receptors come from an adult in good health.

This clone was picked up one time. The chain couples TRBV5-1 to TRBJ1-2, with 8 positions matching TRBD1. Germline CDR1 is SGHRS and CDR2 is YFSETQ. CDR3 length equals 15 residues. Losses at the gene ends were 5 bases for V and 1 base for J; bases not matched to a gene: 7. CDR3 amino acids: CASRSDREDNYGYTF. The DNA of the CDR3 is TGCGCCAGCAGGTCGGACAGGGAAGATAACTATGGCTACACCTTC.

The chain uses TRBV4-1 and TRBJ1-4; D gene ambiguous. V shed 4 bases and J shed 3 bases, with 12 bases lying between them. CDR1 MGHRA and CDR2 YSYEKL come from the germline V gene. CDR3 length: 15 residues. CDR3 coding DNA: TGCGCCAGCAGCCGCACTTCTGCTCCTAATGAAAAACTGTTTTTT. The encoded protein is CASSRTSAPNEKLFF.

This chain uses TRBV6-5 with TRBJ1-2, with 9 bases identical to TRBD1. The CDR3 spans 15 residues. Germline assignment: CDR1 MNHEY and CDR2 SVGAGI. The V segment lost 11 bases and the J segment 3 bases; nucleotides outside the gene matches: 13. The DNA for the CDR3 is TGTGCCGCCAGGACAGGGGCCGAGGGTCACTATGGCTACACCTTC. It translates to CAARTGAEGHYGYTF.

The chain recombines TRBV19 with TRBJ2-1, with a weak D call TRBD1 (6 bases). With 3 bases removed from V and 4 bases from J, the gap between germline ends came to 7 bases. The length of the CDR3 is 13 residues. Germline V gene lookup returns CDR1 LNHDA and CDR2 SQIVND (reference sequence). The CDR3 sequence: CASSITGYNEQFF. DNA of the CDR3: TGTGCCAGTAGTATCACAGGGTACAATGAGCAGTTCTTC.

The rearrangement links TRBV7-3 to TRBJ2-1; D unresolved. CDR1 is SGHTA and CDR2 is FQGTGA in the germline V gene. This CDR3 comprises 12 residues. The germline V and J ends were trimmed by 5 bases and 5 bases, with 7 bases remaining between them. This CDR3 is CASSKVDNEQFF. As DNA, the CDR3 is TGTGCCAGCAGCAAAGTAGACAATGAGCAGTTCTTC.

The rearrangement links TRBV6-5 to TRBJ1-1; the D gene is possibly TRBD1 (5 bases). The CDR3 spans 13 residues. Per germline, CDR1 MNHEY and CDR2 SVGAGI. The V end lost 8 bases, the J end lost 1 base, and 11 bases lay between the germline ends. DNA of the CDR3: TGTGCCAGCCGGTTCCAGGGGAACACTGAAGCTTTCTTT. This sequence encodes CASRFQGNTEAFF.

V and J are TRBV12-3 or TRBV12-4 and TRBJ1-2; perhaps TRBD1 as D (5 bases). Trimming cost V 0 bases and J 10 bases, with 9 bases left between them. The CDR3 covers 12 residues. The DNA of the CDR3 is TGTGCCAGCAGTTTAGCATGGGACCTCTACACCTTC. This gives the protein CASSLAWDLYTF.

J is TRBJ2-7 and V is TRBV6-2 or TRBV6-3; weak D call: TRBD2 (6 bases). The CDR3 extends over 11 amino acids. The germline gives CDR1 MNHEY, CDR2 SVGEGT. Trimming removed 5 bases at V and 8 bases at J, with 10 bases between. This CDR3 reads CASSRDFQQYF. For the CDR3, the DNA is TGTGCCAGCAGTCGGGACTTTCAGCAGTACTTC.

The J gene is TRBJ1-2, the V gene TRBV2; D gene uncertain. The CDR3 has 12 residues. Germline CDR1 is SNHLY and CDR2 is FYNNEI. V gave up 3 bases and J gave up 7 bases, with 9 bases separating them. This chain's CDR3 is CASSDVGVGYTF. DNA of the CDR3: TGTGCCAGCAGTGACGTCGGGGTTGGCTACACCTTC.

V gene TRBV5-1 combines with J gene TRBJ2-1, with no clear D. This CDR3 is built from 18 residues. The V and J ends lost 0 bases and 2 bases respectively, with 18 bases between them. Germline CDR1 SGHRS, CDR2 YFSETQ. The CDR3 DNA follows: TGCGCCAGCAGCTTGGGACCCCGGGCCCCGCGTCCCTACAATGAGCAGTTCTTC. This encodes CASSLGPRAPRPYNEQFF.

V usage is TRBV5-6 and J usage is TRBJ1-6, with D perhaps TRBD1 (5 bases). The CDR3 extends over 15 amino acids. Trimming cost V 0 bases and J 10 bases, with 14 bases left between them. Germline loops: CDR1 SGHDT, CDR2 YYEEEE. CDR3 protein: CASSLAPREHSPLHF. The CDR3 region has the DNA TGTGCCAGCAGCTTGGCCCCCAGGGAACACTCACCCCTCCACTTT.

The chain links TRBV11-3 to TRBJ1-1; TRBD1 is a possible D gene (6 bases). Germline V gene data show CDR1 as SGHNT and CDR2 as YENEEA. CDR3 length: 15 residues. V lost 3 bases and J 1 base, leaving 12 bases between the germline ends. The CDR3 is CASSFSDRWNTEAFF. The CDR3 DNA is TGTGCCAGCAGCTTCTCTGACAGGTGGAACACTGAAGCTTTCTTT.

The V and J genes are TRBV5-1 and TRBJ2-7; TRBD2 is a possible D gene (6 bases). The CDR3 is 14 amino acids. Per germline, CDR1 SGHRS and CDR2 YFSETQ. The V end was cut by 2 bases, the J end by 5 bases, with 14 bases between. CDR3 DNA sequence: TGCGCCAGCAGCTTTTTCGGGGGAAAGGACGAGCAGTACTTC. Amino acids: CASSFFGGKDEQYF.

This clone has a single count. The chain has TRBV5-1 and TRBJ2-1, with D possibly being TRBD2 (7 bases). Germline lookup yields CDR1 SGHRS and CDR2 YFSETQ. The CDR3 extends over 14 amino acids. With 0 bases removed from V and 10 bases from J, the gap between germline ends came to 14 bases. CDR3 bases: TGCGCCAGCAGCTTGGAAGGGGGGGCCGGAGAGCAGTTCTTC. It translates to CASSLEGGAGEQFF.

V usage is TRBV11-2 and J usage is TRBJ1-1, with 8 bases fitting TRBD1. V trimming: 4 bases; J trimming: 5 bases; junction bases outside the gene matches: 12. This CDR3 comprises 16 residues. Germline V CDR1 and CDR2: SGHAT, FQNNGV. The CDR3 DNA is TGTGCCAGCAGCTACAAACCCGGACAGGGTTTTACTGAAGCTTTCTTT. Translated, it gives CASSYKPGQGFTEAFF.

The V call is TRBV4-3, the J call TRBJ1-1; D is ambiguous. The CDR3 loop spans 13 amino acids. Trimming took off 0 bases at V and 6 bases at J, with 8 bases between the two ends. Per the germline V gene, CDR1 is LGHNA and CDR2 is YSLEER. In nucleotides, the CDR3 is TGCGCCAGCAGCCAAGAGGGCGGGGCTGAAGCTTTCTTT. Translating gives CASSQEGGAEAFF.

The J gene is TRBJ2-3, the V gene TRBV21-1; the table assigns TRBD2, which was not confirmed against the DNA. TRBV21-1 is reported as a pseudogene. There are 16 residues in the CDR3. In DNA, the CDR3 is TGTGCCAGCAGCAACCCGCGGGGGACGGTCACAGATACGCAGTATTTT. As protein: CASSNPRGTVTDTQYF.

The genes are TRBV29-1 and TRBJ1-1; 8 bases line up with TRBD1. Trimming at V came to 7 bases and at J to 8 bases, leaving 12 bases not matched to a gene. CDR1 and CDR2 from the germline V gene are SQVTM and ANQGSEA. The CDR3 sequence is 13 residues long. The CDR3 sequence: CSGGGQGEQEAFF. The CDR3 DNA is TGCAGCGGAGGAGGACAGGGAGAACAGGAAGCTTTCTTT.

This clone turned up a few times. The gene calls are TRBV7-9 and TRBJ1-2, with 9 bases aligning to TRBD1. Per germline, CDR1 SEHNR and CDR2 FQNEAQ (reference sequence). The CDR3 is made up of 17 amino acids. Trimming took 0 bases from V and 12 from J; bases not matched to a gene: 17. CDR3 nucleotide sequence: TGTGCCAGCAGCTTAGCCGCGGGACAGGGACGAGGGGGCCGTGACACCTTC. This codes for CASSLAAGQGRGGRDTF.